Below are 29 T cell receptor beta chains sequenced from a single sample in a study of OX40 agonist ivuxolimab in advanced cancers. TCRdb's table, derived via immunoSEQ multiplex PCR, lists solely in-frame clones and lacks some. The sample contains tens of thousands of clones, 81% of which appear only once. The sample here was CD4+ or CD8+ T cells sorted from blood, taken in a trial of the OX40 agonist ivuxolimab. The receptors shown here come from an adult with an advanced solid tumor such as melanoma, head and neck, liver or kidney cancer.

The V gene is TRBV10-3, the J gene TRBJ2-7; a possible D gene is TRBD2 (6 bases). There are 13 residues in the CDR3. Trimming pared 2 bases from V and 3 bases from J, leaving 8 bases between. Germline CDR1 is ENHRY and CDR2 is SYGVKD. The CDR3 protein is CAISEGGGYEQYF. In DNA, the CDR3 is TGTGCCATCAGTGAGGGGGGAGGCTACGAGCAGTACTTC.

V and J are TRBV7-9 and TRBJ2-1, with D tentatively TRBD1 or TRBD2 (6 bases each). V lost 5 bases and J 9 bases, leaving 14 bases between the germline ends. From germline, CDR1 is SEHNR and CDR2 FQNEAQ (reference sequence). The length of the CDR3 is 13 residues. The CDR3 sequence: CASSPAGGREQFF. In DNA, the CDR3 is TGTGCCAGCAGCCCCGCTGGGGGGCGTGAGCAGTTCTTC.

The V call is TRBV4-1, the J call TRBJ2-3, with no clear D. Germline values: CDR1 MGHRA, CDR2 YSYEKL. The CDR3 is 13 residues long. Trimming took 3 bases from V and 3 from J, leaving 7 bases between them. In DNA, the CDR3 is TGCGCCAGCAGCCAGGTCTCAACAGATACGCAGTATTTT. This gives the protein CASSQVSTDTQYF.

The V and J genes are TRBV28 and TRBJ2-2; possibly TRBD1 for D (6 bases). The CDR3 is made up of 14 amino acids. Trimming cost V 5 bases and J 3 bases, with 10 bases left between them. Germline values: CDR1 MDHEN, CDR2 SYDVKM. CDR3 DNA: TGTGCCAGCAGTCAACAGGGATACACCGGGGAGCTGTTTTTT. It translates to CASSQQGYTGELFF.

This chain connects TRBV4-1 to TRBJ2-4, with D possibly being TRBD1 (5 bases). Germline V lookup: CDR1 MGHRA, CDR2 YSYEKL. There are 15 residues in the CDR3. The V end lost 0 bases, the J end lost 7 bases, and 13 bases lay between the germline ends. The CDR3 DNA reads TGCGCCAGCAGCCAAGATGGGCAGGGTCGGAACATTCAGTACTTC. This codes for CASSQDGQGRNIQYF.

The chain employs TRBV10-1 and TRBJ1-6; D perhaps matches TRBD1 (5 bases). The germline V gene has CDR1 WNHNN and CDR2 SYGVQD (reference sequence). This CDR3 region has 13 residues. Trimming removed 2 bases from V and 13 bases from J, with 12 bases in between. The CDR3 coding sequence is TGCGCCAGCAGTGAGGTGGACACGGACCCCCTCCACTTT. Amino acid sequence: CASSEVDTDPLHF.

This chain connects TRBV19 to TRBJ2-5, with D tentatively TRBD1 or TRBD2 (5 bases each). Matching the DNA end better, TRBJ2-7 makes the J call doubtful. CDR1 is LNHDA and CDR2 is SQIVND in the germline V gene (reference sequence). The length of the CDR3 is 14 residues. CDR3 sequence reads: CASSPYQGDYEQYF. Here the CDR3 DNA reads TGTGCCAGTAGTCCTTATCAGGGAGACTACGAGCAGTACTTC.

In DNA, the CDR3 is TGTGCCAGCAGCAGGACGACAGGGGACTATGGCTACACCTTC. Its translation: CASSRTTGDYGYTF. The chain couples TRBV5-4 to TRBJ1-2, with TRBD1 matching over 8 bases. The CDR3 has 14 amino acids. Germline lookup yields CDR1 SGHNT and CDR2 YYREEE (reference sequence). The junction had 5 bases not matched to a gene; V was cut back by 4 bases and J by 3 bases.

V is TRBV2 and J is TRBJ1-2, with D hard to call. Germline CDR1 SNHLY, CDR2 FYNNEI. Trimming took 7 bases from V and 8 from J, leaving 14 bases between them. The CDR3 length is 12 residues. This chain's CDR3 is CASNGWVLGYTF. The CDR3 DNA sequence: TGTGCCAGCAACGGTTGGGTGCTCGGCTACACCTTC.

J is TRBJ2-2 and V is TRBV19; 8 bases line up with TRBD1. Germline V gene data show CDR1 as LNHDA and CDR2 as SQIVND (reference sequence). The V and J ends lost 3 bases and 7 bases, in that order; junction bases with no gene match: 10. The CDR3 contains 16 residues. This CDR3 reads CASSMEGQGGHGELFF. CDR3 DNA: TGTGCCAGTAGTATGGAAGGACAGGGAGGTCACGGGGAGCTGTTTTTT.

This clone was observed a few times. The chain employs TRBV28 and TRBJ2-6; maybe TRBD1 (6 bases). The CDR3 is 15 amino acids. V lost 6 bases and J 0 bases, leaving 9 bases between the germline ends. In germline, CDR1 is MDHEN, CDR2 SYDVKM. CDR3 DNA sequence: TGTGCCAGCAGCTCAGGGGTCTCTGGGGCCAACGTCCTGACTTTC. Translated, it gives CASSSGVSGANVLTF.

J is TRBJ2-7 and V is TRBV6-1, with D possibly TRBD1 on 5 matching bases. The germline V and J ends were trimmed by 1 base and 2 bases, with 6 bases remaining between them. Germline V CDR1 and CDR2: MNHNS, SASEGT. This CDR3 has 13 residues. CDR3 region: CASSEVGPYEQYF. The CDR3, as DNA: TGTGCCAGCAGTGAAGTGGGGCCCTACGAGCAGTACTTC.

V is TRBV9 and J is TRBJ1-2; D ambiguous. This CDR3 is 14 amino acids long. Germline V gene sequence: CDR1 SGDLS, CDR2 YYNGEE. Trimming took off 0 bases at V and 3 bases at J, with 9 bases between the two ends. CDR3 coding DNA: TGTGCCAGCAGCGTAGAGGGCTCAGACTATGGCTACACCTTC. The encoded protein is CASSVEGSDYGYTF.

The J gene is TRBJ1-3, the V gene TRBV9; D remains ambiguous. Germline CDR1 reads SGDLS; CDR2 reads YYNGEE. This CDR3 contains 14 residues. The ends were cut back, 4 bases at V and 4 bases at J, with 12 bases in the middle. CDR3 DNA: TGTGCCAGCAGCCCGCCGTTGGGGGGAAACACCATATATTTT. Translated, it gives CASSPPLGGNTIYF.

This clone was observed a few times. As DNA, the CDR3 is TGTGCCAGCAGCCTTCAGGGGTCTGAAGTGACCCAGTACTTC. This encodes CASSLQGSEVTQYF. The chain employs TRBV7-8 and TRBJ2-5; a possible D gene is TRBD1 (6 bases). Germline lookup yields CDR1 SGHVS and CDR2 FQNEAQ. The CDR3 consists of 14 residues. V lost 5 bases and J lost 7, with 17 bases in between.

This rearrangement joins TRBV6-1 to TRBJ1-2; no reliable D call. Germline loops: CDR1 MNHNS, CDR2 SASEGT. The CDR3 spans 13 residues. The ends were cut back, 7 bases at V and 4 bases at J, with 13 bases in the middle. The CDR3 region is CASTSVRTYGYTF. The DNA of the CDR3 is TGTGCCAGCACCTCCGTCCGAACCTATGGCTACACCTTC.

V and J are TRBV27 and TRBJ2-1, with D tentatively TRBD1 or TRBD2 (5 bases each). The CDR3 is 12 residues long. V dropped 2 bases and J dropped 10 bases, with 9 bases sitting between them. Looked up from germline, CDR1 is MNHEY and CDR2 is SMNVEV (reference sequence). CDR3 in amino acids: CASSLQGDEQFF. The DNA for the CDR3 is TGTGCCAGCAGTTTACAAGGGGACGAGCAGTTCTTC.

The chain employs TRBV2 and TRBJ2-1; D ambiguous. V was cut by 4 bases and J by 7 bases, with 11 bases left in between. The CDR3 runs 13 residues. Germline loops: CDR1 SNHLY, CDR2 FYNNEI. The chain's CDR3 is CASSVFVRNEQFF. The CDR3 DNA reads TGTGCCAGCAGTGTCTTTGTAAGGAATGAGCAGTTCTTC.

The chain has TRBV5-6 and TRBJ2-7, with a possible D match to TRBD2 (5 bases). V lost 3 bases, J lost 6 bases, and 13 bases lay in between. Germline-derived CDR1 and CDR2 are SGHDT and YYEEEE. The CDR3 contains 13 residues. The CDR3 DNA sequence: TGTGCCAGCAGCTCCCCCAATGAGGGCGAGCAGTACGTC. Its protein is CASSSPNEGEQYV.

This clone was picked up one time. This chain joins TRBV27 and TRBJ2-2; TRBD2 agrees at 7 bases. Per the germline V gene, CDR1 is MNHEY and CDR2 is SMNVEV (reference sequence). CDR3 length: 17 residues. V dropped 8 bases and J dropped 3; count of bases not matched to a gene: 15. The CDR3 here is CASPYGLAELYTGELFF. DNA for the CDR3: TGTGCCAGCCCCTACGGGCTAGCGGAGCTTTACACCGGGGAGCTGTTTTTT.

This rearrangement joins TRBV7-2 to TRBJ1-1; D perhaps matches TRBD1 (6 bases). Germline V gives CDR1 SGHTA, CDR2 FQGNSA. This CDR3 is built from 12 residues. Trimming left V 4 bases short and J 8 bases short, with 11 bases between. The CDR3 reads CASSSMGQEAFF. The CDR3 nucleotides are TGTGCCAGCAGCTCCATGGGACAAGAAGCTTTCTTT.

The chain recombines TRBV7-8 with TRBJ2-1; tentative D call: TRBD2 (7 bases). This CDR3 contains 14 residues. The ends were cut back, 1 base at V and 7 bases at J, with 11 bases in the middle. Germline V gene data show CDR1 as SGHVS and CDR2 as FQNEAQ. The CDR3 spells CASSLGGGPNEQFF. In DNA form, the CDR3 reads TGTGCCAGCAGCTTAGGGGGGGGGCCGAATGAGCAGTTCTTC.

The V call is TRBV5-5, the J call TRBJ2-2, with D uncertain. This CDR3 is 17 amino acids long. V lost 2 bases to trimming and J lost 0 bases, with 14 bases between them. Germline V gene data show CDR1 as SGHKS and CDR2 as YYEKEE (reference sequence). The CDR3 nucleotides read TGTGCCAGCAGCTTTTCGTGGGCAGGTTCGAACACCGGGGAGCTGTTTTTT. It yields the protein CASSFSWAGSNTGELFF.

The J gene is TRBJ1-1, the V gene TRBV5-6; 8 bases map to TRBD1. The V segment lost 7 bases and the J segment 3 bases; nucleotides outside the gene matches: 8. The CDR3 is 14 amino acids. Germline values: CDR1 SGHDT, CDR2 YYEEEE. The CDR3 here is CASGPQGADTEAFF. CDR3 nucleotide sequence: TGTGCCAGCGGACCTCAGGGGGCGGACACTGAAGCTTTCTTT. Filled out from reference TRBV5-6 and TRBJ1-1, the complete variable domain reads DAGVTQSPTHLIKTRGQQVTLRCSPKSGHDTVSWYQQALGQGPQFIFQYYEEEERQRGNFPDRFSGHQFPNYSSELNVNALLLGDSALYLCASGPQGADTEAFFGQGTRLTVV.

The sample holds one count of this clone. The chain links TRBV5-1 to TRBJ1-1; a weak D match, TRBD1 (5 bases). The CDR3 contains 14 residues. Germline V gene sequence: CDR1 SGHRS, CDR2 YFSETQ. Trimming removed 0 bases at V and 5 bases at J, with 11 bases between. In DNA, the CDR3 is TGCGCCAGCAGCTTGGCGAGGGGTTCTACTGAAGCTTTCTTT. It is translated as CASSLARGSTEAFF.

The chain uses TRBV6-5 and TRBJ1-6, with D unresolved. Germline CDR1 MNHEY, CDR2 SVGAGI. The CDR3 has 14 residues. Trimming shortened V by 5 bases and J by 6 bases, and 11 bases separated the two germline ends. The CDR3 here is CASSPELVNSPLHF. Written as DNA, the CDR3 is TGTGCCAGCAGTCCCGAACTGGTTAATTCACCCCTCCACTTT.

The gene calls are TRBV7-9 and TRBJ2-3, with a tentative D call TRBD2 (7 bases). Germline V gene sequence: CDR1 SEHNR, CDR2 FQNEAQ (reference sequence). V was trimmed by 2 bases and J by 2 bases, leaving 17 bases between them. The CDR3 sequence is 17 residues long. CDR3 loop: CASSLPARGDYTDTQYF. CDR3 in DNA: TGTGCCAGCAGCTTACCCGCTAGGGGGGACTACACAGATACGCAGTATTTT.

The chain has TRBV5-4 and TRBJ1-2; 10 positions agree with TRBD1. The CDR3 has 14 amino acids. The germline V gene encodes CDR1 SGHNT and CDR2 YYREEE (reference sequence). V gave up 2 bases and J gave up 8 bases; unmatched junction bases: 6. The CDR3, as DNA: TGTGCCAGCAGCTTAGGGACAGGGGATTTCGGCTACACCTTC. It specifies CASSLGTGDFGYTF.

V is TRBV27 and J is TRBJ1-2; no clear D. Germline CDR1 reads MNHEY; CDR2 reads SMNVEV (reference sequence). The V and J ends lost 0 bases and 6 bases respectively, with 8 bases between them. This CDR3 region has 13 residues. CDR3 sequence: CASSLSGRDGYTF. The CDR3 DNA sequence: TGTGCCAGCAGTTTATCGGGTAGGGATGGCTACACCTTC.